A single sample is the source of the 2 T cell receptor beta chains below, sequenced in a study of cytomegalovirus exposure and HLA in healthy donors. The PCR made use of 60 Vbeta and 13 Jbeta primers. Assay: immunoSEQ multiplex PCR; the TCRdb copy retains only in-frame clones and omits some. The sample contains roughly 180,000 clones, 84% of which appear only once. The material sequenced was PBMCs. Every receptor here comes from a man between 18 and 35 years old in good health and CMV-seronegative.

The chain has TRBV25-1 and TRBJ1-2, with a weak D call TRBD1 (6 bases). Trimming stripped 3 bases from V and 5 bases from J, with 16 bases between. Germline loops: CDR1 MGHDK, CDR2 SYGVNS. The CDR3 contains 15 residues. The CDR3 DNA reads TGTGCCAGCAGTGACATGGGGGCGTCTGTATATGGCTACACCTTC. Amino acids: CASSDMGASVYGYTF.

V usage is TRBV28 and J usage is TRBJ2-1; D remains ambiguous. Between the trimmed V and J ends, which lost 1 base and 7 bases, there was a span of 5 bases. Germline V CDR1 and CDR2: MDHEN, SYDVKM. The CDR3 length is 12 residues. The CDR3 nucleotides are TGTGCCAGCAGTTTATTCGGGAATGAGCAGTTCTTC. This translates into CASSLFGNEQFF.